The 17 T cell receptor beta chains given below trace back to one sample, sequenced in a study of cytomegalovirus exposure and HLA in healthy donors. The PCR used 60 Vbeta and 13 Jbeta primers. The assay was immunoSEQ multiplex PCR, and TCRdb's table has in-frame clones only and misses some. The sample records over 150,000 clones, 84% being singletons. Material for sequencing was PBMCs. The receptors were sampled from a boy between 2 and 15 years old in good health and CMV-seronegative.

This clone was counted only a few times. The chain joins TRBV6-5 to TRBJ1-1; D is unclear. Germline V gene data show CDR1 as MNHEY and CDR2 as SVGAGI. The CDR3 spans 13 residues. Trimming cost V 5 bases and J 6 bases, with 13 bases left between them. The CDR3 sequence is CASSLTGRAEAFF. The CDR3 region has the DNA TGTGCCAGCAGTCTGACCGGGCGGGCTGAAGCTTTCTTT.

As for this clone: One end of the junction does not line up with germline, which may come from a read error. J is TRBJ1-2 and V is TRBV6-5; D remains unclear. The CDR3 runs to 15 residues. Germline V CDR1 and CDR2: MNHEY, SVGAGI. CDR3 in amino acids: CASSFPTGPNYGYTF. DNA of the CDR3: TGTGCCAGCAGCTTTCCCACTGGTCCTAACTATGGCTACACCTTT.

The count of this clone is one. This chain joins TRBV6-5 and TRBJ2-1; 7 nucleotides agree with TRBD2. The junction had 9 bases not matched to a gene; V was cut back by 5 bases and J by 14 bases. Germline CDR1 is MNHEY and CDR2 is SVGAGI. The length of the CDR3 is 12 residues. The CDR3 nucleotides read TGTGCCAGCAGTCGGGGTCTAGCGGAAGAGTTCTTC. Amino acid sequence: CASSRGLAEEFF.

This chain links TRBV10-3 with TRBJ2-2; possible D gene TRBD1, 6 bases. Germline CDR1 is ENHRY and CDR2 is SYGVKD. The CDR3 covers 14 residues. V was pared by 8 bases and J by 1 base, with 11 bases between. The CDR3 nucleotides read TGTGCCATCGGGCTGACAGGGAACACCGGGGAGCTGTTTTTT. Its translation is CAIGLTGNTGELFF.

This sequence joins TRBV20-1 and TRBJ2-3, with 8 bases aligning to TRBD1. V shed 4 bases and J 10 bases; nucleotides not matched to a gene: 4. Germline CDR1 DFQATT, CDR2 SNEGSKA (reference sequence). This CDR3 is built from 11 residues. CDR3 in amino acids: CSATGGGPQYF. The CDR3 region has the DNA TGCAGTGCTACAGGGGGCGGTCCGCAGTATTTT.

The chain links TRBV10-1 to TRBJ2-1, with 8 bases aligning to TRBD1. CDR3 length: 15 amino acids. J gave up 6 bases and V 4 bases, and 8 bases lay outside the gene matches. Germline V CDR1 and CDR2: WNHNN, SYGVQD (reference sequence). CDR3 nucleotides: TGCGCCAGCAGTGGGATTGGACAGGGCAGCAATGAGCAGTTCTTC. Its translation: CASSGIGQGSNEQFF.

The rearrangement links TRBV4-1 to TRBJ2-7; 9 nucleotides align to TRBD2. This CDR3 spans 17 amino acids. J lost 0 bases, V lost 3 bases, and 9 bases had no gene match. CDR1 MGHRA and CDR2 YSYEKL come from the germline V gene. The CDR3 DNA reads TGCGCCAGCAGCCAGCTACTAGCGGGCCGGAGCTCCTACGAGCAGTACTTC. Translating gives CASSQLLAGRSSYEQYF.

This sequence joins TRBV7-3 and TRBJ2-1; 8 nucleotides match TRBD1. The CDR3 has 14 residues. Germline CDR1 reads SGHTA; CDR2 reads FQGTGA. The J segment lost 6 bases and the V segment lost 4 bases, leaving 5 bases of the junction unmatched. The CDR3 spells CASSSSDRVNEQFF. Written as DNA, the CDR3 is TGTGCCAGCAGCTCATCGGACAGGGTCAATGAGCAGTTCTTC.

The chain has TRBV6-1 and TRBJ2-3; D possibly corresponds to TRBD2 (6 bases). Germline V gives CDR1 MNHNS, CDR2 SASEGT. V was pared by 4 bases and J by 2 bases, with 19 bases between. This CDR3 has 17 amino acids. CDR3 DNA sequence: TGTGCCAGCAGTGTGGTGATCATACGGGAGCTCACAGATACGCAGTATTTT. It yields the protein CASSVVIIRELTDTQYF.

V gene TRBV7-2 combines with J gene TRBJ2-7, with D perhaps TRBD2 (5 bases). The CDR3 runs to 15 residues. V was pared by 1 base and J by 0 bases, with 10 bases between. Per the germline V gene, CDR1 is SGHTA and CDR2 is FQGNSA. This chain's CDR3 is CASSLVGRGSYEQYF. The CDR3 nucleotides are TGTGCCAGCAGCTTAGTTGGACGGGGCTCCTACGAGCAGTACTTC.

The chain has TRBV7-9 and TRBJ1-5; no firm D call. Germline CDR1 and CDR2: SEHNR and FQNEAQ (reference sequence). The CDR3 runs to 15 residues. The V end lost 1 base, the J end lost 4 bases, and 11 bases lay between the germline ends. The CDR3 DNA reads TGTGCCAGCAGCTTAGGCGGGTGGGGTAATCAGCCCCAGCATTTT. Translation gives CASSLGGWGNQPQHF.

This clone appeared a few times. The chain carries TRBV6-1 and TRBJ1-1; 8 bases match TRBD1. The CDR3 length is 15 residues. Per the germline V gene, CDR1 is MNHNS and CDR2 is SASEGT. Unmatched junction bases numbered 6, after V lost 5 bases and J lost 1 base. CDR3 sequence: CASSPLDRANTEAFF. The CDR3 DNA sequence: TGTGCCAGCAGTCCATTGGACAGGGCGAACACTGAAGCTTTCTTT.

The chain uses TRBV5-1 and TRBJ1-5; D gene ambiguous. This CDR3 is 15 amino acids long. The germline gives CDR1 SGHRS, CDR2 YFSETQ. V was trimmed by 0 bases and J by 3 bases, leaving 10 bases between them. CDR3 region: CASSLDGDNNQPQHF. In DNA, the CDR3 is TGCGCCAGCAGCTTGGACGGGGATAACAATCAGCCCCAGCATTTT.

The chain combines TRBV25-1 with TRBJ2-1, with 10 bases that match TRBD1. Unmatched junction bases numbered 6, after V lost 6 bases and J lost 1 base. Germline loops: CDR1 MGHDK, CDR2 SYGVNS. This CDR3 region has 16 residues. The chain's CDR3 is CASRATGGLSYNEQFF. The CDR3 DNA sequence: TGTGCCAGCAGGGCGACAGGGGGCTTGTCCTACAATGAGCAGTTCTTC.

CDR3 sequence reads: CASSLGRRLGDIQYF. The CDR3 DNA is TGTGCCAGCAGCTTGGGGAGACGACTTGGAGACATTCAGTACTTC. The chain employs TRBV5-6 and TRBJ2-4; unclear D gene. From germline, CDR1 is SGHDT and CDR2 YYEEEE. The V and J ends lost 0 bases and 8 bases respectively, with 15 bases between them. CDR3 size: 15 residues.

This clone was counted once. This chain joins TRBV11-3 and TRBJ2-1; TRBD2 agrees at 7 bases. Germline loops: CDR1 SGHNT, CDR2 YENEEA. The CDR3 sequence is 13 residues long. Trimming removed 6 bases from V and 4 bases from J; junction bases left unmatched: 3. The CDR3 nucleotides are TGTGCCAGCAGGCCTAGCGGTTACAATGAGCAGTTCTTC. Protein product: CASRPSGYNEQFF. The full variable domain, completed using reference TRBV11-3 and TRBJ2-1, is EAGVVQSPRYKIIEKKQPVAFWCNPISGHNTLYWYLQNLGQGPELLIRYENEEAVDDSQLPKDRFSAERLKGVDSTLKIQPAELGDSAVYLCASRPSGYNEQFFGPGTRLTVL.

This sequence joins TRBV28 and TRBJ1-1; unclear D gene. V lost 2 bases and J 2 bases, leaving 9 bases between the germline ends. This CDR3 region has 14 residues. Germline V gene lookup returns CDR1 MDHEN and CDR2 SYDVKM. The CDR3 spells CASSLPWANTEAFF. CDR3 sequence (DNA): TGTGCCAGCAGTTTACCCTGGGCCAACACTGAAGCTTTCTTT.